Below, 6 T cell receptor beta chains from the same sample are listed, as sequenced in a study of beta chain features in type 1 diabetes. The sequenced template was cDNA made from the entire isolated RNA. Produced via immunoSEQ multiplex PCR; TCRdb's table is partial and in-frame only. The table includes 150,000 to 200,000 clones, around 63% detected once. These TCRs' antigens remain unknown. Points from the study as a whole: Moderate but significant shortening of TCRB CDR3s was recorded in all four CD4+ subsets from Type 1 diabetes patients.

Specimen: naive CD4+ T cells from blood. These receptors all stem from a man aged 30 to 39 with type 1 diabetes.

This clone has only one observation. The rearrangement links TRBV7-2 to TRBJ2-7, with TRBD2 identical over 13 bases. There are 16 residues in the CDR3. V lost 5 bases and J lost 1; bases outside the gene matches: 5. Germline CDR1 reads SGHTA; CDR2 reads FQGNSA. The CDR3 loop is CASSDGLAGASYEQYF. CDR3 nucleotide sequence: TGTGCCAGCAGCGACGGACTAGCGGGGGCGTCCTACGAGCAGTACTTC.

The chain recombines TRBV5-1 with TRBJ2-5; D possibly corresponds to TRBD1 (6 bases). The CDR3 consists of 14 residues. V was clipped by 0 bases and J by 2 bases, with 8 bases between them. Per the germline V gene, CDR1 is SGHRS and CDR2 is YFSETQ. The CDR3 DNA reads as TGCGCCAGCAGCTTGGGACAGGCTCAAGAGACCCAGTACTTC. Translating it yields CASSLGQAQETQYF.

A few counts support this clone. The chain has TRBV30 and TRBJ1-1; no clear D. The CDR3 sequence is 14 residues long. Between the trimmed V and J ends, which lost 2 bases and 4 bases, there was a span of 14 bases. The V gene's germline CDR1 is GTSNPN and CDR2 SVGIG (reference sequence). The CDR3 sequence: CAWSHGGPSTEAFF. The CDR3 nucleotides read TGTGCCTGGAGTCATGGCGGGCCGAGCACTGAAGCTTTCTTT. The full variable domain, its missing parts supplied by reference TRBV30 and TRBJ1-1, is SQTIHQWPATLVQPVGSPLSLECTVEGTSNPNLYWYRQAAGRGLQLLFYSVGIGQISSEVPQNLSASRPQDRQFILSSKKLLLSDSGFYLCAWSHGGPSTEAFFGQGTRLTVV.

V and J are TRBV7-9 and TRBJ2-7; 8 bases are shared with TRBD1. The V and J ends lost 5 bases and 2 bases, in that order; junction bases with no gene match: 5. In germline, CDR1 is SEHNR, CDR2 FQNEAQ (reference sequence). The CDR3 extends over 14 amino acids. In DNA, the CDR3 is TGTGCCAGCAGCCCGGGACAGGAGACCTACGAGCAGTACTTC. It is translated as CASSPGQETYEQYF.

The rearrangement links TRBV7-2 to TRBJ1-4, with unresolved D. This CDR3 is built from 13 residues. Germline V CDR1 and CDR2: SGHTA, FQGNSA. Trimming took off 3 bases at V and 0 bases at J, with 2 bases between the two ends. The CDR3 spells CASSFSTNEKLFF. As DNA, the CDR3 is TGTGCCAGCAGCTTTTCAACTAATGAAAAACTGTTTTTT.

Only a few counts were recorded for this clone. The CDR3 here is CASSSTGIEQFF. CDR3 bases: TGTGCCAGCAGCTCAACAGGGATTGAGCAGTTCTTC. This rearrangement joins TRBV7-6 to TRBJ2-1, with TRBD1 as a possible D gene (6 bases). Germline CDR1 reads SGHVS; CDR2 reads FNYEAQ. Trimming stripped 4 bases from V and 9 bases from J, with 10 bases between. This CDR3 has 12 amino acids.